This TCR beta chain was captured in a study of blood T cell repertoires in COVID-19. The germline CDR1 and CDR2 sequences are KGHDR and SFDVKD. The CDR3 has 13 residues. Trimming left V 9 bases short and J 1 base short, with 11 bases between. Assay used: immunoSEQ multiplex PCR; TCRdb lists only in-frame clones, some missing. There are some 25,000 clones in the sample; 80% to 90% occur only once, and roughly a tenth lies in the top ten. The sequence derives from a man in his sixties or seventies with acute or convalescent COVID-19. This chain joins TRBV24-1 and TRBJ2-5; D is perhaps TRBD1 (6 bases). The sequencing sample was made of peripheral blood. This CDR3 is CATQEGGQETQYF. DNA for the CDR3: TGTGCCACCCAGGAAGGGGGCCAAGAGACCCAGTACTTC.